The entry below gives a single TCR beta chain sequence along with its context. The data originate from a study of cytomegalovirus exposure and HLA in healthy donors. Germline assignment: CDR1 LGHNA and CDR2 YSLEER. Losses at the gene ends were 3 bases for V and 5 bases for J; bases not matched to a gene: 6. The CDR3 consists of 16 residues. The PCR made use of 60 Vbeta and 13 Jbeta primers. Method: immunoSEQ multiplex PCR; TCRdb's copy keeps in-frame clones and lacks some. The sample has over 150,000 clones, approximately 72% seen once. The sample was PBMCs. This receptor was taken from a man younger than 30 in good health and CMV-seronegative. This chain links TRBV4-3 with TRBJ2-7; 14 bases line up with TRBD2. As DNA, the CDR3 is TGCGCCAGCAGCCAGATGGGGACTAGCGGGAGCCACGAGCAGTACTTC. Encoded protein: CASSQMGTSGSHEQYF.